Listed here are 28 T cell receptor beta chains from one sample, sequenced in a study of T cell responses to AZD1222 COVID-19 vaccine. Libraries were prepared by immunoSEQ multiplex PCR; TCRdb keeps only in-frame clonotypes and omits some of them. In the table there are about 180,000 clones, approximately 94% of which are singletons. The sample in question was peripheral blood, obtained 28 days after the second AZD1222 dose. The source is an adult who received the AZD1222 COVID-19 vaccine.

The CDR3 protein is CASSYSQGNNSPLHF. The DNA of the CDR3 is TGTGCCAGCAGTTACTCTCAGGGAAATAATTCACCCCTCCACTTT. The chain links TRBV6-5 to TRBJ1-6, with D maybe TRBD1 (5 bases). Germline V gene sequence: CDR1 MNHEY, CDR2 SVGAGI. Trimming removed 0 bases from V and 5 bases from J, with 8 bases in between. This CDR3 spans 15 amino acids.

The chain recombines TRBV30 with TRBJ2-2; D gene unclear. Trimming removed 3 bases from V and 7 bases from J, with 6 bases in between. The germline V gene has CDR1 GTSNPN and CDR2 SVGIG (reference sequence). The CDR3 totals 11 residues. The CDR3 region is CAWSRFGELFF. The CDR3 nucleotides read TGTGCCTGGAGCAGGTTCGGGGAGCTGTTTTTT.

The gene calls are TRBV21-1 and TRBJ2-7; TRBD1, the table's D call, was not compared with the DNA. TRBV21-1 is a pseudogene segment. This CDR3 contains 15 residues. In DNA, the CDR3 is TGTGCCAGCAGCAAAGACATTTGGGACAACTACGAGCAGTACTTC. As protein: CASSKDIWDNYEQYF.

The chain recombines TRBV6-1 with TRBJ1-2; 7 nucleotides align to TRBD1. Looked up from germline, CDR1 is MNHNS and CDR2 is SASEGT. The CDR3 is 16 amino acids. V shed 2 bases, J shed 3 bases, and the junction held 9 bases outside the gene matches. This CDR3 reads CASSEIGGRTYYGYTF. For the CDR3, the DNA is TGTGCCAGCAGTGAAATAGGGGGCAGGACCTACTATGGCTACACCTTC.

This chain links TRBV24-1 with TRBJ1-4; the D is unclear. The CDR3 extends over 12 amino acids. Germline CDR1 reads KGHDR; CDR2 reads SFDVKD. V was clipped by 5 bases and J by 5 bases, with 5 bases between them. The CDR3 protein is CATSVQNEKLFF. The CDR3 DNA follows: TGTGCCACCAGTGTGCAGAATGAAAAACTGTTTTTT.

This clone was seen a single time. CDR3 coding DNA: TGTGCCAGCAGCTTGCGGGGCAGGGCCACTGAAGCTTTCTTT. It encodes CASSLRGRATEAFF. The chain uses TRBV7-8 and TRBJ1-1; perhaps TRBD1 as D (5 bases). This CDR3 is 14 amino acids long. CDR1 SGHVS and CDR2 FQNEAQ come from the germline V gene. V lost 3 bases and J lost 4, with 12 bases in between.

This clone was seen only a few times. The rearrangement links TRBV6-5 to TRBJ1-6; TRBD1 agrees at 10 bases. Germline values: CDR1 MNHEY, CDR2 SVGAGI. The CDR3 spans 12 residues. The CDR3 spells CVTGTGDSPLHF. As DNA, the CDR3 is TGTGTTACCGGGACAGGGGATTCACCCCTCCACTTT.

As concerns this clone: A junction end diverges from the germline sequence, so it may reflect a read error. The V gene is TRBV12-3 or TRBV12-4, the J gene TRBJ1-1; D possibly corresponds to TRBD1 (5 bases). The CDR3 loop spans 11 amino acids. The CDR3 protein is CASISGSRGLF. CDR3 DNA: TGTGCCAGCATCTCAGGGTCTAGAGGTCTCTTT.

V gene TRBV6-5 combines with J gene TRBJ1-5; D gene unclear. The V end lost 5 bases, the J end lost 3 bases, and 11 bases lay between the germline ends. The germline CDR1 and CDR2 sequences are MNHEY and SVGAGI. This CDR3 has 14 amino acids. The CDR3 sequence: CASSRKRSNQPQHF. As DNA, the CDR3 is TGTGCCAGCAGTCGAAAGCGCTCCAATCAGCCCCAGCATTTT.

In nucleotides, the CDR3 is TGTGCCAGTAGCATGGACAGGGGTTACACCGGGGAGCTGTTTTTT. It specifies CASSMDRGYTGELFF. The rearrangement joins TRBV19 to TRBJ2-2; 9 bases fit TRBD1. Trimming removed 6 bases from V and 3 bases from J; junction bases left unmatched: 5. The germline gives CDR1 LNHDA, CDR2 SQIVND (reference sequence). CDR3 size: 15 residues.

This clone was picked up a small number of times. The rearrangement uses TRBV4-3 and TRBJ2-2; D ambiguous. The germline CDR1 and CDR2 sequences are LGHNA and YSLEER. The length of the CDR3 is 15 residues. V was cut by 0 bases and J by 1 base, with 6 bases left in between. CDR3 nucleotides: TGCGCCAGCAGCCAAGAGTGGCAGAACACCGGGGAGCTGTTTTTT. This gives the protein CASSQEWQNTGELFF.

The chain employs TRBV30 and TRBJ1-1; the D is unclear. CDR1 is GTSNPN, CDR2 SVGIG, per germline (reference sequence). Trimming stripped 1 base from V and 8 bases from J, with 8 bases between. The CDR3 spans 11 residues. CDR3 sequence: CAWSASAEAFF. In DNA form, the CDR3 reads TGTGCCTGGAGTGCAAGTGCAGAAGCTTTCTTT.

V usage is TRBV12-5 and J usage is TRBJ1-5; D is perhaps TRBD1 (6 bases). V was cut by 6 bases and J by 1 base, with 13 bases left in between. The germline gives CDR1 LGHNT, CDR2 FRNRAP. The CDR3 length is 15 residues. The DNA of the CDR3 is TGTGCTAGTGGGACGACAGGTGCCAGCAATCAGCCCCAGCATTTT. Translated, it gives CASGTTGASNQPQHF.

CDR3 amino acids: CASSRDPTTEAFF. CDR3 coding DNA: TGTGCCAGCTCAAGGGACCCAACAACGGAAGCTTTCTTT. This rearrangement joins TRBV18 to TRBJ1-1, with TRBD1 as a possible D gene (5 bases). The V end lost 5 bases, the J end lost 8 bases, and 15 bases lay between the germline ends. The germline V gene has CDR1 KGHSH and CDR2 LQKENI. This CDR3 is built from 13 residues.

This CDR3 reads CASSLRPTARVEKLFF. The CDR3 DNA follows: TGTGCCAGCAGTTTACGCCCGACAGCACGGGTTGAAAAACTGTTTTTT. The chain recombines TRBV27 with TRBJ1-4; possibly TRBD1 for D (5 bases). This CDR3 has 16 amino acids. V was shortened by 2 bases and J by 7 bases, with 17 bases between the two germline ends. Germline V gene data show CDR1 as MNHEY and CDR2 as SMNVEV (reference sequence).

This clone was seen once. The genes are TRBV5-4 and TRBJ2-7; D possibly corresponds to TRBD2 (6 bases). The CDR3 contains 16 residues. Trimming removed 5 bases at V and 1 base at J, with 19 bases between. Germline V CDR1 and CDR2: SGHNT, YYREEE (reference sequence). The CDR3 sequence is CASSYPGLGGSYEQYF. The DNA for the CDR3 is TGTGCCAGCAGTTACCCGGGACTTGGGGGATCCTACGAGCAGTACTTC.

The rearrangement joins TRBV6-5 to TRBJ1-3; D perhaps matches TRBD1 (5 bases). Germline CDR1 reads MNHEY; CDR2 reads SVGAGI. The CDR3 consists of 15 residues. Trimming took off 5 bases at V and 0 bases at J, with 11 bases between the two ends. CDR3 DNA sequence: TGTGCCAGCAGTCCGGGACGGACCTCTGGAAACACCATATATTTT. It codes for CASSPGRTSGNTIYF.

The chain combines TRBV19 with TRBJ1-4; D gene ambiguous. Germline V gene data show CDR1 as LNHDA and CDR2 as SQIVND (reference sequence). The CDR3 spans 15 residues. The V end lost 5 bases, the J end lost 0 bases, and 10 bases lay between the germline ends. The CDR3 sequence is CASSAYSSTNEKLFF. In nucleotides, the CDR3 is TGTGCCAGTAGTGCCTACAGCTCAACTAATGAAAAACTGTTTTTT.

The chain couples TRBV4-1 to TRBJ2-1; 9 bases agree with TRBD2. CDR1 is MGHRA and CDR2 is YSYEKL in the germline V gene. The length of the CDR3 is 15 residues. V trimming: 4 bases; J trimming: 6 bases; junction bases outside the gene matches: 7. The CDR3 bases are TGCGCCAGCAGCCTAAATAGCGGGAGTTCCAATGAGCAGTTCTTC. Amino acids: CASSLNSGSSNEQFF.

Turning to this clone: This sample also contains other DNA sequences that code for the same CDR3. This rearrangement joins TRBV20-1 to TRBJ2-5; 8 bases are a match to TRBD1. V was pared by 7 bases and J by 5 bases, with 3 bases of the junction left unmatched. The CDR3 totals 11 residues. The germline V gene encodes CDR1 DFQATT and CDR2 SNEGSKA (reference sequence). Here the CDR3 reads CSVTGGETQYF. The CDR3 DNA reads TGCAGTGTCACAGGGGGTGAGACCCAGTACTTC.

This rearrangement joins TRBV6-5 to TRBJ1-1; 7 bases map to TRBD1. This CDR3 comprises 15 residues. In germline, CDR1 is MNHEY, CDR2 SVGAGI. The trim removed 0 bases at V and 5 bases at J, leaving 6 bases unmatched. CDR3 sequence: CASSYSGRGLTEAFF. The CDR3 DNA sequence: TGTGCCAGCAGTTACTCCGGGAGGGGGCTTACTGAAGCTTTCTTT.

The chain combines TRBV9 with TRBJ1-1; no clear D gene. In germline, CDR1 is SGDLS, CDR2 YYNGEE. V was trimmed by 2 bases and J by 1 base, leaving 6 bases between them. This CDR3 has 13 residues. The chain's CDR3 is CASSVGKNTEAFF. The CDR3 DNA reads TGTGCCAGCAGCGTTGGCAAGAACACTGAAGCTTTCTTT.

This chain connects TRBV5-4 to TRBJ1-2; 8 bases are a match to TRBD1. J was trimmed by 5 bases and V by 5 bases; bases with no gene match: 8. CDR1 SGHNT and CDR2 YYREEE come from the germline V gene (reference sequence). CDR3 length: 14 amino acids. In nucleotides, the CDR3 is TGTGCCAGCAGTCTGACAGGGGTGGAGTATGGCTACACCTTC. Protein sequence: CASSLTGVEYGYTF.

The gene calls are TRBV5-6 and TRBJ2-7; no firm D call. The CDR3 spans 13 residues. Germline-derived CDR1 and CDR2 are SGHDT and YYEEEE. Trimming took off 2 bases at V and 4 bases at J, with 10 bases between the two ends. The CDR3 DNA reads as TGTGCCAGCAGCTTTCATCAGGAATACGAGCAGTACTTC. Protein product: CASSFHQEYEQYF.

The J gene is TRBJ2-4, the V gene TRBV5-5, with TRBD2 as a possible D gene (6 bases). This CDR3 is 17 amino acids long. Trimming took off 0 bases at V and 1 base at J, with 14 bases between the two ends. Germline CDR1 is SGHKS and CDR2 is YYEKEE (reference sequence). The CDR3 sequence is CASSLVVDSGAKNIQYF. In DNA, the CDR3 is TGTGCCAGCAGCTTGGTAGTGGATAGCGGCGCCAAAAACATTCAGTACTTC.

This clone was found a few times. The V call is TRBV30, the J call TRBJ1-2, with no clear D. CDR3 length: 13 residues. Germline V lookup: CDR1 GTSNPN, CDR2 SVGIG (reference sequence). The V end lost 7 bases, the J end lost 7 bases, and 19 bases lay between the germline ends. The DNA for the CDR3 is TGTGCCTTAACTCCATCCGGGATCGGTGGCTACACCTTC. Its translation: CALTPSGIGGYTF.

The chain is built from TRBV19 and TRBJ1-1, with a tentative D call TRBD1 (6 bases). Germline CDR1 LNHDA, CDR2 SQIVND (reference sequence). The CDR3 is made up of 14 amino acids. V was clipped by 3 bases and J by 6 bases, with 14 bases between them. The CDR3 region is CASSIPQQGPEAFF. The CDR3 coding sequence is TGTGCCAGTAGTATCCCGCAGCAGGGGCCTGAAGCTTTCTTT. Full variable domain (outside the CDR3, taken from reference TRBV19 and TRBJ1-1): DGGITQSPKYLFRKEGQNVTLSCEQNLNHDAMYWYRQDPGQGLRLIYYSQIVNDFQKGDIAEGYSVSREKKESFPLTVTSAQKNPTAFYLCASSIPQQGPEAFFGQGTRLTVV.

The V and J genes are TRBV6-5 and TRBJ1-1; D is undetermined. The CDR3 spans 14 residues. Per germline, CDR1 MNHEY and CDR2 SVGAGI. The ends were cut back, 0 bases at V and 7 bases at J, with 12 bases in the middle. Here the CDR3 DNA reads TGTGCCAGCAGTTACTCGGTTAGGGCAGGTGAAGCTTTCTTT. Encoded protein: CASSYSVRAGEAFF.